The rows below give T cell receptor beta chains drawn from one sample of a study of T cell changes during pregnancy in multiple sclerosis. Generated by immunoSEQ multiplex PCR, the TCRdb table keeps only in-frame clones and is missing some. The sample gives around 100,000 clones, roughly nine tenths of which show up once; more than 0.85% is in the top ten. The sample consisted of peripheral blood, taken after pregnancy. The receptors were sampled from a female donor with multiple sclerosis, enrolled in a pregnancy study. Each CDR3 is given with its conserved first and last residue. The D gene is left open where the match is weak. Size values are once, few and many counts, or a class for expanded clones, and some rows have none.

abundance | j_gene | v_gene | d_gene | CDR3aa | CDR3nt
NA | TRBJ1-1 | TRBV11-3 | NA | CASKMTENTEAFF | TGTGCCAGCAAGATGACAGAGAACACTGAAGCTTTCTTT
NA | TRBJ2-3 | TRBV5-1 | NA | CASSSLAQGDTQYF | TGCGCCAGCAGTTCGTTAGCCCAGGGAGATACGCAGTATTTT
NA | TRBJ2-7 | TRBV7-9 | NA | CASSPRASYEQYF | TGTGCCAGCAGCCCCCGAGCCTCCTACGAGCAGTACTTC
NA | TRBJ1-1 | TRBV27 | NA | CASRRRGDIPEAFF | TGTGCCAGCAGGCGCCGAGGGGACATCCCTGAAGCTTTCTTT
NA | TRBJ1-3 | TRBV13 | NA | CASSSGDTIYF | TGTGCCAGCAGCAGCGGAGACACCATATATTTT
NA | TRBJ1-2 | TRBV29-1 | TRBD1 | CSFSPGDRDEYGYTF | TGCAGCTTCTCCCCGGGCGACAGGGATGAATATGGCTACACCTTC
NA | TRBJ1-3 | TRBV19 | NA | CASGQHTIYF | TGTGCCAGTGGACAGCACACCATATATTTT
NA | TRBJ2-7 | TRBV6-6 | NA | CASSYSRQGSGEQYF | TGTGCCAGCAGTTACTCGAGGCAGGGAAGTGGCGAGCAGTACTTC
NA | TRBJ1-2 | TRBV29-1 | TRBD1 | CSVLTGKYYGYTF | TGCAGCGTTTTGACAGGGAAATACTATGGCTACACCTTC
NA | TRBJ1-5 | TRBV6-5 | NA | CASSSGPYSNQPQHF | TGTGCCAGCAGTTCAGGGCCTTATAGCAATCAGCCCCAGCATTTT
NA | TRBJ2-7 | TRBV30 | TRBD1 | CAWSLGTGGTYEQYF | TGTGCCTGGAGTCTGGGGACAGGGGGGACCTACGAGCAGTACTTC
NA | TRBJ1-4 | TRBV5-1 | NA | CASSFHEGSTTNEKLFF | TGCGCCAGCAGCTTTCATGAGGGAAGCACAACTAATGAAAAACTGTTTTTT
NA | TRBJ1-1 | TRBV4-2 | NA | CASSQDGGRGNTEAFF | TGTGCCAGCAGCCAAGATGGGGGGAGGGGGAACACTGAAGCTTTCTTT
NA | TRBJ2-3 | TRBV29-1 | TRBD2 | CSVESSGGARDTQYF | TGCAGCGTTGAATCTAGCGGGGGGGCCAGAGATACGCAGTATTTT
NA | TRBJ2-7 | TRBV9 | TRBD1 | CASSPQDRGKIYEQYF | TGTGCCAGCAGCCCTCAGGACAGGGGAAAAATCTACGAGCAGTACTTC
NA | TRBJ1-1 | TRBV5-1 | NA | CASSLLGGTEAFF | TGCGCCAGCAGCTTGCTAGGGGGCACTGAAGCTTTCTTT
NA | TRBJ1-4 | TRBV7-9 | NA | CASSPRGVTNEKLFF | TGTGCCAGCAGCCCGCGGGGGGTCACTAATGAAAAACTGTTTTTT
NA | TRBJ2-1 | TRBV13 | NA | CASSSHEGGNEQFF | TGTGCCAGCAGCTCACACGAAGGAGGCAATGAGCAGTTCTTC
once | TRBJ2-1 | TRBV16 | NA | CASSQWESGSSYNEQFF | TGTGCCAGCAGCCAATGGGAGTCCGGGAGTTCCTACAATGAGCAGTTCTTC
NA | TRBJ1-6 | TRBV19 | NA | CATTEAFESPLHF | TGTGCCACCACCGAAGCCTTCGAGTCACCCCTCCACTTT
NA | TRBJ2-3 | TRBV9 | NA | CASSVRVGGTDTQYF | TGTGCCAGCAGCGTCCGAGTAGGGGGCACAGATACGCAGTATTTT
NA | TRBJ2-5 | TRBV28 | NA | CASSSLDTTDRGEETQYF | TGTGCCAGCAGTTCCCTTGACACCACAGACCGGGGAGAAGAGACCCAGTACTTC
NA | TRBJ1-2 | TRBV7-9 | TRBD1 | CASRGGQGYGYTF | TGTGCCAGCAGGGGGGGACAGGGTTATGGCTACACCTTC
NA | TRBJ2-7 | TRBV5-6 | TRBD1 | CASSNGPGTGGYGQYF | TGTGCCAGCAGCAATGGCCCGGGGACAGGGGGCTACGGGCAGTACTTC
NA | TRBJ2-2 | TRBV6-5 | NA | CASSSSLAMTGELFF | TGTGCCAGCAGTTCAAGCCTAGCTATGACCGGGGAGCTGTTTTTT
NA | TRBJ2-3 | TRBV5-1 | TRBD2 | CASWSSTSGRADTQYF | TGCGCCAGCTGGTCCTCTACTAGCGGGAGGGCAGATACGCAGTATTTT
NA | TRBJ2-7 | TRBV19 | TRBD1 | CASSLTGTVYEQYF | TGTGCCAGTAGTCTAACCGGGACAGTCTACGAGCAGTACTTC
NA | TRBJ1-2 | TRBV7-3 | TRBD1 | CASSPDGQGVRNGYTF | TGTGCCAGCAGCCCCGATGGACAGGGGGTACGGAATGGCTACACCTTC
NA | TRBJ2-7 | TRBV21-1 | NA | CASSKGRGHNEQYF | TGTGCCAGCAGCAAAGGGCGGGGTCACAACGAGCAGTACTTC
NA | TRBJ2-3 | TRBV19 | NA | CASSIGGFTDTQYF | TGTGCCAGTAGTATAGGCGGGTTCACAGATACGCAGTATTTT
NA | TRBJ1-6 | TRBV19 | TRBD1 | CASSSDRVYSPLHF | TGTGCCAGTAGCTCCGACAGGGTATATTCACCCCTCCACTTT
NA | TRBJ2-1 | TRBV6-1 | TRBD1 | CASSNGQGGNEQFF | TGTGCCAGCAGTAACGGACAGGGGGGTAATGAGCAGTTCTTC
NA | TRBJ2-5 | TRBV4-1 | NA | CASSQVDQGKTQYF | TGCGCCAGCAGCCAAGTTGACCAGGGGAAGACCCAGTACTTC
NA | TRBJ2-7 | TRBV7-9 | TRBD1 | CASSFDRGPSYEQYF | TGTGCCAGCAGCTTCGACAGGGGCCCATCCTACGAGCAGTACTTC
few | TRBJ2-5 | TRBV7-7 | TRBD1 | CASSLGTGILETQYF | TGTGCCAGCAGCTTAGGGACAGGGATACTAGAGACCCAGTACTTC
few | TRBJ1-1 | TRBV19 | NA | CASSIGREAFF | TGTGCCAGTAGTATAGGCAGGGAAGCTTTCTTT
NA | TRBJ1-2 | TRBV4-1 | NA | CASSQGRYGYTF | TGCGCCAGCAGCCAAGGGAGGTATGGCTACACCTTC
NA | TRBJ2-1 | TRBV4-1 | TRBD2 | CASSQELGGGAWEQFF | TGCGCCAGCAGCCAAGAGTTGGGCGGGGGGGCCTGGGAGCAGTTCTTC
NA | TRBJ2-1 | TRBV25-1 | TRBD1 | CASSPAVWTGGKQFF | TGTGCCAGCAGTCCAGCGGTCTGGACAGGGGGTAAGCAGTTCTTC
NA | TRBJ1-2 | TRBV11-2 | NA | CASSLDPVQGSLYGYTF | TGTGCCAGCAGCTTAGACCCCGTTCAGGGCTCTCTTTATGGCTACACCTTC
NA | TRBJ1-5 | TRBV6-6 | TRBD1 | CASTDRVSNQPQHF | TGTGCCAGCACCGACAGGGTTAGCAATCAGCCCCAGCATTTT
NA | TRBJ1-3 | TRBV9 | NA | CASSVRWRQSSGNTIYF | TGTGCCAGCAGCGTAAGATGGCGACAGTCCTCTGGAAACACCATATATTTT
once | TRBJ1-2 | TRBV27 | NA | CASSSFGEGYGYTF | TGTGCCAGCAGTTCCTTCGGGGAGGGCTATGGCTACACCTTC
NA | TRBJ1-1 | TRBV18 | TRBD1 | CASSKDRGLTEAFF | TGTGCCAGCTCAAAGGACAGGGGATTAACTGAAGCTTTCTTT
NA | TRBJ2-1 | TRBV5-4 | NA | CASSFGQEQFF | TGTGCCAGCAGCTTTGGGCAGGAGCAGTTCTTC
NA | TRBJ2-2 | TRBV6-8 | NA | CASTPRAGKVMDTGELFF | TGTGCCAGCACCCCAAGGGCAGGGAAGGTTATGGACACCGGGGAGCTGTTTTTT
NA | TRBJ1-2 | TRBV5-4 | NA | CASSRPTPANYGYTF | TGTGCCAGCAGCAGGCCGACACCTGCTAACTATGGCTACACCTTC
NA | TRBJ2-3 | TRBV7-3 | NA | CASSQQSSSTDTQYF | TGTGCCAGCAGCCAACAGAGTTCTAGCACAGATACGCAGTATTTT
NA | TRBJ1-1 | TRBV5-1 | NA | CASSLSTGSTEAFF | TGCGCCAGCAGCCTATCGACGGGGAGCACTGAAGCTTTCTTT
NA | TRBJ1-2 | TRBV7-9 | NA | CASSADSIPIYGYTF | TGTGCCAGCAGCGCCGACAGTATACCGATCTATGGCTACACCTTC
NA | TRBJ1-1 | TRBV6-5 | NA | CASSYGPNTEAFF | TGTGCCAGCAGTTATGGCCCGAACACTGAAGCTTTCTTT
NA | TRBJ2-7 | TRBV5-6 | NA | CASSLGLQAGYEQYF | TGTGCCAGCAGCCTTGGACTCCAGGCAGGTTACGAGCAGTACTTC
NA | TRBJ2-5 | TRBV19 | NA | CASSGGETQYF | TGTGCCAGTAGCGGGGGTGAGACCCAGTACTTC